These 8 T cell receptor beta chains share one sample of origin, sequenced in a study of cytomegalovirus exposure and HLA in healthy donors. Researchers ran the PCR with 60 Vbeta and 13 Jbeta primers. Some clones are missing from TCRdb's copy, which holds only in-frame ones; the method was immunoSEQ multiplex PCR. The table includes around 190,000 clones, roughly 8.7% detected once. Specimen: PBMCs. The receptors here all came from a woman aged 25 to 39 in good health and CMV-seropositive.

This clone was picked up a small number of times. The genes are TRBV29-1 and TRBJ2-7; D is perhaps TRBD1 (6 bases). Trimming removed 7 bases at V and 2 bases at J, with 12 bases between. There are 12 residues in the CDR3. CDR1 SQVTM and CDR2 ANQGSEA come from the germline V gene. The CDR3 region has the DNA TGCAGCGCTGGGGGCCCAACCTACGAGCAGTACTTC. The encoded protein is CSAGGPTYEQYF.

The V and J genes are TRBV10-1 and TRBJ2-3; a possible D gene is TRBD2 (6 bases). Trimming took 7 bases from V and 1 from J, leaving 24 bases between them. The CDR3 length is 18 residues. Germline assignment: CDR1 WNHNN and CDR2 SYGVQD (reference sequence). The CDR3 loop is CASISLRGREPGTDTQYF. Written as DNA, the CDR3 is TGCGCCAGCATATCACTTCGGGGACGGGAGCCGGGCACAGATACGCAGTATTTT.

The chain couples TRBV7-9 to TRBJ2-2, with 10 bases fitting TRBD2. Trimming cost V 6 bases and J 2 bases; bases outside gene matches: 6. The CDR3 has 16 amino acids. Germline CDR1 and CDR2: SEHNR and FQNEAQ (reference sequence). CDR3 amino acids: CASSFRLAGNTGELFF. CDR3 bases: TGTGCCAGCAGTTTCCGACTAGCGGGCAACACCGGGGAGCTGTTTTTT.

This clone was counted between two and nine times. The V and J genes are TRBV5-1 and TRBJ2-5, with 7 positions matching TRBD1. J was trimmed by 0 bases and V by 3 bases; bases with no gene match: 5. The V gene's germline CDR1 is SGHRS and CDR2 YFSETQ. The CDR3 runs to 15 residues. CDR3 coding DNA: TGCGCCAGCAGCTACGGGACAGCGTACCAAGAGACCCAGTACTTC. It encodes CASSYGTAYQETQYF.

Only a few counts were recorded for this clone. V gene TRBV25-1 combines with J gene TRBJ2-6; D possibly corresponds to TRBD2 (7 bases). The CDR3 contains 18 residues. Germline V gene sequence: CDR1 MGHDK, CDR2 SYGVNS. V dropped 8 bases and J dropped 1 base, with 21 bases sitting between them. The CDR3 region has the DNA TGTGCCAGCCGAAAATTAGGGGGGGACCCGTCTGGGGCCAACGTCCTGACTTTC. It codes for CASRKLGGDPSGANVLTF.

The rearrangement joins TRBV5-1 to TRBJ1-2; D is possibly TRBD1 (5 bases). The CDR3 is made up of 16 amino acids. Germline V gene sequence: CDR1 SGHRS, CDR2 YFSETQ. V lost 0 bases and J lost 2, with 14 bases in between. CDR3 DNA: TGCGCCAGCAGCTTGGTTGTCCAGGGCCCCAACTATGGCTACACCTTC. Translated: CASSLVVQGPNYGYTF.

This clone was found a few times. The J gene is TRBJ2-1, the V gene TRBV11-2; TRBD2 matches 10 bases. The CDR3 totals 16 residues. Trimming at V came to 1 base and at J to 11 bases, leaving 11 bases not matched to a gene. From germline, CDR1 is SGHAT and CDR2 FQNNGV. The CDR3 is CASSLVRLAGVGKQFF. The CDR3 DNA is TGTGCCAGCAGCTTAGTGCGGCTAGCGGGAGTGGGAAAGCAGTTCTTC.

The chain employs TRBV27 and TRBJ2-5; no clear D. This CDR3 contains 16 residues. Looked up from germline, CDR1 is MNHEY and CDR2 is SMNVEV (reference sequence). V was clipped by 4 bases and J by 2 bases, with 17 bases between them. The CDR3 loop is CASSSLGEEYQETQYF. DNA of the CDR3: TGTGCCAGCAGTTCCCTCGGAGAAGAGTATCAAGAGACCCAGTACTTC.